Below, 29 T cell receptor beta chains from the same sample are listed, as sequenced in a study of cytomegalovirus exposure and HLA in healthy donors. The PCR contained 60 Vbeta and 13 Jbeta primers. The table came from immunoSEQ multiplex PCR; TCRdb's copy has only in-frame clones and leaves some out. The sample contains some 190,000 clones, more than 75% of which appear only once. Sequenced material: PBMCs. The receptors here all came from a man aged 40-49 years in good health and CMV-seronegative.

This chain links TRBV30 with TRBJ1-2; 7 bases fit TRBD1. Per germline, CDR1 GTSNPN and CDR2 SVGIG (reference sequence). The length of the CDR3 is 14 residues. Trimming cost V 5 bases and J 1 base; bases outside gene matches: 7. This chain's CDR3 is CAWRDSGINYGYTF. In nucleotides, the CDR3 is TGTGCCTGGCGGGACAGCGGAATTAACTATGGCTACACCTTC.

The chain uses TRBV5-1 and TRBJ2-1; D not resolved. V lost 1 base and J 2 bases, leaving 4 bases between the germline ends. The CDR3 has 13 residues. Germline CDR1 and CDR2: SGHRS and YFSETQ. In nucleotides, the CDR3 is TGCGCCAGCAGCTTGACTACCTACAATGAGCAGTTCTTC. Translated: CASSLTTYNEQFF.

CDR3 in DNA: TGTGCCAGCAGCCTTGGGACAGGTGCGAACACTGAAGCTTTCTTT. Its translation is CASSLGTGANTEAFF. V is TRBV5-8 and J is TRBJ1-1; 8 bases match TRBD1. The germline gives CDR1 SGHTS, CDR2 YDEGEE. The CDR3 runs to 15 residues. The V gene end was trimmed by 4 bases and the J gene end by 1 base; junction bases not matched to a gene: 6.

The chain couples TRBV7-2 to TRBJ2-3, with 7 bases aligning to TRBD2. The J segment lost 9 bases and the V segment lost 5 bases, leaving 5 bases of the junction unmatched. The CDR3 sequence is 12 residues long. The germline V gene encodes CDR1 SGHTA and CDR2 FQGNSA. The CDR3 sequence is CASSQGLETQYF. CDR3 DNA: TGTGCCAGCAGCCAAGGACTAGAGACGCAGTATTTT.

This chain uses TRBV27 with TRBJ2-7; possible D gene TRBD1, 5 bases. Germline CDR1 reads MNHEY; CDR2 reads SMNVEV (reference sequence). The CDR3 runs to 18 residues. Trimming shortened V by 5 bases and J by 2 bases, and 25 bases separated the two germline ends. The CDR3 coding sequence is TGTGCCAGCAGTCCCCAGAACTGGGGCCAGATTATCACCTACGAGCAGTACTTC. It codes for CASSPQNWGQIITYEQYF.

The chain couples TRBV19 to TRBJ2-7; 7 nucleotides agree with TRBD2. The V segment lost 6 bases and the J segment 3 bases; nucleotides outside the gene matches: 8. The CDR3 has 14 residues. CDR1 LNHDA and CDR2 SQIVND come from the germline V gene (reference sequence). CDR3 loop: CASRGPGTNYEQYF. CDR3 in DNA: TGTGCCAGTAGGGGCCCCGGGACTAACTACGAGCAGTACTTC.

The chain is built from TRBV7-8 and TRBJ2-7; 11 bases align to TRBD2. Germline CDR1 reads SGHVS; CDR2 reads FQNEAQ. J was trimmed by 2 bases and V by 2 bases; bases with no gene match: 5. CDR3 length equals 16 residues. The CDR3, as DNA: TGTGCCAGCAGCTTAAGGTTACTAGCGGGAGCCTACGAGCAGTACTTC. This encodes CASSLRLLAGAYEQYF.

The chain has TRBV5-1 and TRBJ1-2; 8 bases are shared with TRBD1. The germline CDR1 and CDR2 sequences are SGHRS and YFSETQ. Trimming took 2 bases from V and 6 from J; bases not matched to a gene: 3. The CDR3 loop spans 13 amino acids. For the CDR3, the DNA is TGCGCCAGCAGCTTACAGGGGGACAATGGCTACACCTTC. Protein: CASSLQGDNGYTF.

The chain combines TRBV5-8 with TRBJ2-1; TRBD1 might be the D (5 bases). The CDR3 spans 12 residues. V gave up 5 bases and J gave up 9 bases, with 12 bases separating them. Looked up from germline, CDR1 is SGHTS and CDR2 is YDEGEE. CDR3 loop: CASRERGPEQFF. The CDR3 DNA reads as TGTGCCAGCAGGGAAAGGGGCCCTGAGCAGTTCTTC.

The rearrangement joins TRBV27 to TRBJ2-7; TRBD2 matches at 10 bases. The CDR3 extends over 16 amino acids. V lost 0 bases and J lost 3; bases outside the gene matches: 5. The germline V gene has CDR1 MNHEY and CDR2 SMNVEV (reference sequence). Written as DNA, the CDR3 is TGTGCCAGCAGTTTATCCCTAGCGGGGGCGAACTACGAGCAGTACTTC. It yields the protein CASSLSLAGANYEQYF.

The chain links TRBV19 to TRBJ2-7; D gene ambiguous. Germline V gives CDR1 LNHDA, CDR2 SQIVND (reference sequence). The CDR3 is 13 amino acids. V was trimmed by 5 bases and J by 1 base, leaving 9 bases between them. CDR3: CASSRLPSYEQYF. The DNA of the CDR3 is TGTGCCAGTAGTCGACTCCCTTCCTACGAGCAGTACTTC.

This clone was observed a few times. The genes are TRBV6-1 and TRBJ1-3; D not resolved. The CDR3 consists of 14 residues. The V end lost 3 bases, the J end lost 1 base, and 7 bases lay between the germline ends. Germline-derived CDR1 and CDR2 are MNHNS and SASEGT. The CDR3 reads CASSESWSGNTIYF. The CDR3 DNA follows: TGTGCCAGCAGTGAGAGCTGGTCTGGAAACACCATATATTTT.

The chain couples TRBV7-3 to TRBJ2-5, with D perhaps TRBD2 (6 bases). V gave up 5 bases and J gave up 2 bases, with 15 bases separating them. Germline V gives CDR1 SGHTA, CDR2 FQGTGA. The CDR3 covers 15 residues. As DNA, the CDR3 is TGTGCCAGCAGCGAAGGGGCGGGGATGCAAGAGACCCAGTACTTC. It specifies CASSEGAGMQETQYF.

The J gene is TRBJ1-2, the V gene TRBV28, with a weak D call TRBD1 (6 bases). The germline V gene has CDR1 MDHEN and CDR2 SYDVKM. V shed 5 bases and J shed 1 base, with 11 bases lying between them. There are 14 residues in the CDR3. The CDR3 loop reads CASSPGQINYGYTF. CDR3 nucleotides: TGTGCCAGCAGTCCGGGACAAATTAACTATGGCTACACCTTC.

The CDR3 sequence: CASSLKIRGYEQYF. DNA of the CDR3: TGTGCCAGCAGCTTAAAGATCCGGGGCTACGAGCAGTACTTC. The J gene is TRBJ2-7, the V gene TRBV7-3; the D gene is possibly TRBD2 (5 bases). The ends were cut back, 1 base at V and 3 bases at J, with 10 bases in the middle. Germline V lookup: CDR1 SGHTA, CDR2 FQGTGA. This CDR3 has 14 amino acids.

The chain uses TRBV28 and TRBJ2-7; D might be TRBD1 (6 bases). CDR3 length equals 13 residues. The germline V gene has CDR1 MDHEN and CDR2 SYDVKM. Trimming shortened V by 6 bases and J by 0 bases, and 9 bases separated the two germline ends. CDR3 sequence (DNA): TGTGCCAGCAGGTCAGGGGTCTCCTACGAGCAGTACTTC. Encoded protein: CASRSGVSYEQYF.

The chain links TRBV5-8 to TRBJ2-5, with TRBD2 matching over 14 bases. This CDR3 has 18 amino acids. The V and J ends lost 2 bases and 4 bases, in that order; junction bases with no gene match: 10. Germline lookup yields CDR1 SGHTS and CDR2 YDEGEE. The CDR3 region is CASSFKRGTSGGVETQYF. CDR3 sequence (DNA): TGTGCCAGCAGCTTTAAACGGGGGACTAGCGGGGGAGTAGAGACCCAGTACTTC.

The chain recombines TRBV28 with TRBJ2-7; D perhaps matches TRBD2 (5 bases). This CDR3 has 13 residues. From germline, CDR1 is MDHEN and CDR2 SYDVKM. The germline V and J ends were trimmed by 1 base and 7 bases, with 11 bases remaining between them. CDR3 loop: CASSLLSTGEQYF. The CDR3 DNA reads TGTGCCAGCAGTTTATTGTCTACGGGAGAGCAGTACTTC.

The CDR3 nucleotides read TGTGCCAGCAGCCGCCCCCCGCATAGCAATGGCTACACCTTC. Amino acid sequence: CASSRPPHSNGYTF. This chain links TRBV7-2 with TRBJ1-2, with D unclear. V was clipped by 5 bases and J by 6 bases, with 16 bases between them. CDR3 length: 14 residues. Looked up from germline, CDR1 is SGHTA and CDR2 is FQGNSA.

V gene TRBV28 combines with J gene TRBJ1-3; TRBD1 is a possible D gene (6 bases). Trimming pared 6 bases from V and 0 bases from J, leaving 12 bases between. From germline, CDR1 is MDHEN and CDR2 SYDVKM. This CDR3 has 15 amino acids. The CDR3 here is CASRGGSSSGNTIYF. For the CDR3, the DNA is TGTGCCAGCAGAGGGGGTTCGAGCTCTGGAAACACCATATATTTT.

This clone was seen a handful of times. The chain joins TRBV5-1 to TRBJ2-3; TRBD2 matches at 11 bases. With 0 bases clipped from V and 3 bases from J, the junction kept 9 bases outside the gene matches. Germline V gives CDR1 SGHRS, CDR2 YFSETQ. This CDR3 comprises 18 residues. DNA for the CDR3: TGCGCCAGCAGCTTGGTCCCGACTAGCGGGAAGTTAACAGATACGCAGTATTTT. Protein product: CASSLVPTSGKLTDTQYF. Looking up the rest from reference TRBV5-1 and TRBJ2-3 gives the full variable domain: KAGVTQTPRYLIKTRGQQVTLSCSPISGHRSVSWYQQTPGQGLQFLFEYFSETQRNKGNFPGRFSGRQFSNSRSEMNVSTLELGDSALYLCASSLVPTSGKLTDTQYFGPGTRLTVL.

This rearrangement joins TRBV28 to TRBJ2-7; 11 positions match TRBD2. Trimming removed 6 bases from V and 1 base from J; junction bases left unmatched: 5. Germline V gene data show CDR1 as MDHEN and CDR2 as SYDVKM. The CDR3 runs 15 residues. The CDR3 is CASRGGLADSYEQYF. The CDR3 DNA reads as TGTGCCAGCAGAGGGGGACTAGCGGATTCCTACGAGCAGTACTTC.

The V gene is TRBV5-4, the J gene TRBJ2-7, with 7 nucleotides matching TRBD1. The germline V gene has CDR1 SGHNT and CDR2 YYREEE (reference sequence). The CDR3 length is 15 residues. V shed 5 bases and J 4 bases; nucleotides not matched to a gene: 12. This CDR3 reads CASRRSGTELYEQYF. For the CDR3, the DNA is TGTGCCAGCAGACGATCCGGGACAGAGCTTTACGAGCAGTACTTC.

The chain uses TRBV4-1 and TRBJ2-7; 7 bases match TRBD1. This CDR3 has 16 residues. The V gene's germline CDR1 is MGHRA and CDR2 YSYEKL. V lost 4 bases, J lost 0 bases, and 9 bases stayed unmatched. CDR3 nucleotides: TGCGCCAGCAGCCGGGCCCCGGGACAGAACTCCTACGAGCAGTACTTC. Translating it yields CASSRAPGQNSYEQYF.

V gene TRBV30 combines with J gene TRBJ2-2, with 7 nucleotides matching TRBD1. This CDR3 region has 17 residues. V dropped 4 bases and J dropped 4; count of bases not matched to a gene: 15. Germline CDR1 GTSNPN, CDR2 SVGIG (reference sequence). In DNA form, the CDR3 reads TGTGCCTGGACCTCGACAGGGAAAGGACGTAGCACCGGGGAGCTGTTTTTT. Amino acids: CAWTSTGKGRSTGELFF.

J is TRBJ2-1 and V is TRBV27; 9 positions match TRBD2. The germline V gene has CDR1 MNHEY and CDR2 SMNVEV (reference sequence). Trimming at V came to 4 bases and at J to 8 bases, leaving 9 bases not matched to a gene. The CDR3 is 15 residues long. As DNA, the CDR3 is TGTGCCAGCAGTTCCCCGGGACTAGCTATCGATGAGCAGTTCTTC. Translation gives CASSSPGLAIDEQFF.

Only one count was recorded for this clone. The chain joins TRBV28 to TRBJ2-5; TRBD2 aligns across 9 bases. The ends lost 10 bases at V and 5 bases at J; junction bases unmatched: 5. Germline loops: CDR1 MDHEN, CDR2 SYDVKM. CDR3 length: 12 residues. The CDR3 DNA follows: TGTGCCACCCGGGCGGGAGGGGAGACCCAGTACTTC. Its translation: CATRAGGETQYF. The full variable domain, its missing parts supplied by reference TRBV28 and TRBJ2-5, is DVKVTQSSRYLVKRTGEKVFLECVQDMDHENMFWYRQDPGLGLRLIYFSYDVKMKEKGDIPEGYSVSREKKERFSLILESASTNQTSMYLCATRAGGETQYFGPGTRLLVL.

The chain couples TRBV28 to TRBJ1-5; 9 bases map to TRBD1. The CDR3 spans 15 residues. Trimming removed 3 bases from V and 7 bases from J; junction bases left unmatched: 7. The germline CDR1 and CDR2 sequences are MDHEN and SYDVKM. The CDR3 DNA reads as TGTGCCAGCAGTTTGGGACAGGGTTTCAGGCAGCCCCAGCATTTT. It translates to CASSLGQGFRQPQHF.

The chain links TRBV14 to TRBJ2-2, with a tentative D call TRBD1 (7 bases). The CDR3 loop spans 15 amino acids. Germline lookup yields CDR1 SGHDN and CDR2 FVKESK. V was clipped by 4 bases and J by 5 bases, with 14 bases between them. The CDR3 sequence: CASSRIQGRTGELFF. The CDR3 DNA reads TGTGCCAGCAGCCGGATACAGGGGAGGACCGGGGAGCTGTTTTTT.